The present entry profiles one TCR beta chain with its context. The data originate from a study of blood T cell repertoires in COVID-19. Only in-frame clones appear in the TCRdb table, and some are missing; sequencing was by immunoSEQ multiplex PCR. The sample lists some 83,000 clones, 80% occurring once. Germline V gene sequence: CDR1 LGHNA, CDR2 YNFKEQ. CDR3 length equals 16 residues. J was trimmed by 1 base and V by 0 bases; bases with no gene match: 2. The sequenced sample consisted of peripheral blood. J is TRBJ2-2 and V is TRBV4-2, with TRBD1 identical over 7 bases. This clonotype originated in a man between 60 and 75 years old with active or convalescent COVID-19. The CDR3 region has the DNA TGTGCCAGCAGCCAAGAGGACAGGAGGAACACCGGGGAGCTGTTTTTT. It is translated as CASSQEDRRNTGELFF.